Listed below are T cell receptor beta chains from one sample, sequenced in a study of blood T cell repertoires in COVID-19. Assay: immunoSEQ multiplex PCR; the TCRdb copy retains only in-frame clones and omits some. The profile shows about 76,000 clones, around 91% of them singletons. Specimen: peripheral blood. These receptors were collected from a human donor in a cohort sampled during active COVID-19. Both conserved end residues are part of each CDR3. A D gene is named only where the DNA matches it firmly. Rows may omit the clone size; those that give it use once, few, many or a size class.

size	D	V	J	DNA	CDR3
.	TRBD1	TRBV5-6	TRBJ1-4	TGTGCCAGCAGCCTATATTCAGGGGGAACTAATGAAAAACTGTTTTTT	CASSLYSGGTNEKLFF
.	TRBD1	TRBV7-6	TRBJ1-1	TGTGCCAGCAGCTTAAGTTTGGACAGGGGTGTGAACACTGAAGCTTTCTTT	CASSLSLDRGVNTEAFF
.	TRBD1	TRBV2	TRBJ2-5	TGTGCCAGCAGACCTCGGACAGGCGAGACCCAGTACTTC	CASRPRTGETQYF
.	TRBD1	TRBV7-2	TRBJ2-3	TGTGCCAGCAGACAGGGGGGCTTCACAGATACGCAGTATTTT	CASRQGGFTDTQYF
few	.	TRBV25-1	TRBJ1-1	TGTGCCAGCATAATGAACACTGAAGCTTTCTTT	CASIMNTEAFF
.	.	TRBV30	TRBJ2-1	TGTGCCTGGAGGCGTTCCGGGGTCTACAATGAGCAGTTCTTC	CAWRRSGVYNEQFF
.	.	TRBV30	TRBJ1-5	TGTGCCTGGAGCTTAGGAGGGTCGGGTCAGCCCCAGCATTTT	CAWSLGGSGQPQHF
.	TRBD2	TRBV7-6	TRBJ2-3	TGTGCCAGCAGCTTAGCCCCGGGGGTCGCGGGGGGTAAAGATACGCAGTATTTT	CASSLAPGVAGGKDTQYF
.	TRBD2	TRBV7-9	TRBJ2-1	TGTGCCAGCAGCACAGGGACGGTACCGGGACTAGCGTCTAGATCCTACAATGAGCAGTTCTTC	CASSTGTVPGLASRSYNEQFF
once	.	TRBV24-1	TRBJ1-1	TGTGCCACCAGTCTTGAGGTGTCGACTGAAGCTTTCTTT	CATSLEVSTEAFF
.	TRBD2	TRBV7-3	TRBJ2-3	TGTGCCAGCAGCGCACTAGCGGGGGTGACCACAGATACGCAGTATTTT	CASSALAGVTTDTQYF
once	.	TRBV7-9	TRBJ1-2	TGTGCCAGCAGCTTAGGGGACACCAGGGGCTATGGCTACACCTTC	CASSLGDTRGYGYTF
.	TRBD1	TRBV4-1	TRBJ2-7	TGCGCCAGCAGCCGGGACAGTAACCTCGTGTACGAGCAGTACTTC	CASSRDSNLVYEQYF
.	.	TRBV11-2	TRBJ1-6	TGTGCCAGCAGTTTAGATAATGGGGGGGCGCCGAATTCACCCCTCCACTTT	CASSLDNGGAPNSPLHF
.	TRBD1	TRBV18	TRBJ2-5	TGTGCCAGCTCACCACGTGCGACAGGGGTAGAGACCCAGTACTTC	CASSPRATGVETQYF
.	TRBD2	TRBV19	TRBJ2-7	TGTGCCAGTAGTATAGGATGGACTAGCGTTAGCTACGAGCAGTACTTC	CASSIGWTSVSYEQYF
once	TRBD1	TRBV15	TRBJ1-5	TGTGCCACCAGCAGAAAGACAGGGTTGGGCAATCAGCCCCAGCATTTT	CATSRKTGLGNQPQHF
.	TRBD1	TRBV7-2	TRBJ2-7	TGTGCCAGCAGCTCGATGGGACAGGGAACGGGCGAGCAGTACTTC	CASSSMGQGTGEQYF
.	TRBD1	TRBV10-2	TRBJ1-5	TGCGCCAGCACCACAGGGGGCAATCAGCCCCAGCATTTT	CASTTGGNQPQHF
.	TRBD2	TRBV10-1	TRBJ2-5	TGCGCCAGCAGCCCGGGGGGAACAGGACAAGAGACCCAGTACTTC	CASSPGGTGQETQYF
.	.	TRBV5-6	TRBJ1-1	TGTGCCAGCAGACGGCGGATTACAGGGACGTTTAACACTGAAGCTTTCTTT	CASRRRITGTFNTEAFF
.	TRBD2	TRBV7-2	TRBJ2-1	TGTGCCAGCAGCCGGGGGACTACCAACAATGAGCAGTTCTTC	CASSRGTTNNEQFF